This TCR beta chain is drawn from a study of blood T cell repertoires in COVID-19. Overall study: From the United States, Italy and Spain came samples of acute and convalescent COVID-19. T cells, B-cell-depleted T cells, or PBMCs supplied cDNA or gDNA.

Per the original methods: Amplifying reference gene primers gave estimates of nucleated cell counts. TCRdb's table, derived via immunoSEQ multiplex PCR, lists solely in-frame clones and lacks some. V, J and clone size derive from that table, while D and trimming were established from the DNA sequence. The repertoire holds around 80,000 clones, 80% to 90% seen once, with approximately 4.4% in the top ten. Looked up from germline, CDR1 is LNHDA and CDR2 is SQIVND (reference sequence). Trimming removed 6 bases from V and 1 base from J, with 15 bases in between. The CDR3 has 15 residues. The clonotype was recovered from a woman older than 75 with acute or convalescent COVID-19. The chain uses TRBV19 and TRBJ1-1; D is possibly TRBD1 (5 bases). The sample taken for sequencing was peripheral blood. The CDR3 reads CASSSAGLQNTEAFF. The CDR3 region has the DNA TGTGCCAGTAGCTCCGCGGGACTTCAGAACACTGAAGCTTTCTTT.